This entry describes one T cell receptor beta chain. Antigen specificity is unknown. This specimen belongs to a study of a mutant IDH1 vaccine in newly diagnosed glioma. Study-level points and caveats: Top peripheral T cell clonotype shifts appeared unrelated to pseudoprogression.

The CDR3 covers 13 residues. CDR1 is SNHLY and CDR2 is FYNNEI in the germline V gene. Trimming pared 7 bases from V and 4 bases from J, leaving 13 bases between. Only in-frame clones appear in the TCRdb table, and some are missing; sequencing was by immunoSEQ multiplex PCR. The sample yields about 94,000 clones, roughly nine tenths seen once. Time point indicated: week 47, end of study. What each vaccine dose contained was 300 ug of mutant IDH1 20-mer peptide, accompanied by topical imiquimod. The study gave patients eight vaccinations in weeks 1, 3, 5, 7, 11, 15, 19, 23. The clonotype was recovered from a woman between 45 and 65 years old with glioma. Here the sequenced sample was PBMCs, taken from a glioma patient whose treatment included an IDH1 peptide vaccine. The chain joins TRBV2 to TRBJ1-2, with D possibly being TRBD1 (6 bases). For the CDR3, the DNA is TGTGCCAGCAATTACGACAGGAGCTATGGCTACACCTTC. Protein product: CASNYDRSYGYTF.